This entry lists 9 T cell receptor beta chains sequenced from one sample in a study of beta chain features in type 1 diabetes. Expressed TCRB transcripts got sequenced, as all isolated RNA was reverse transcribed. The protocol was immunoSEQ multiplex PCR, while the TCRdb copy is restricted to in-frame clones and leaves out a portion. The data contain roughly 700,000 clones, 13% of them singletons. These receptors have no identified antigens. Study-wide results and caveats: TCRB CDR3s were moderately but significantly shorter in Type 1 diabetes patients in all four CD4+ subsets.

Source material: naive CD4+ T cells from blood. These receptor sequences come from a man between 18 and 35 years old with type 1 diabetes.

The CDR3 reads CSVPPSGGWETQYF. The DNA of the CDR3 is TGCAGCGTCCCACCAAGCGGGGGGTGGGAGACCCAGTACTTC. This chain links TRBV29-1 with TRBJ2-5; TRBD2 matches 9 bases. The germline V gene has CDR1 SQVTM and CDR2 ANQGSEA. The CDR3 is made up of 14 amino acids. The junction had 10 bases not matched to a gene; V was cut back by 6 bases and J by 5 bases.

The chain combines TRBV30 with TRBJ2-7; perhaps TRBD2 as D (6 bases). CDR1 and CDR2 (germline): GTSNPN, SVGIG (reference sequence). The CDR3 consists of 17 residues. Trimming pared 2 bases from V and 4 bases from J, leaving 24 bases between. Written as DNA, the CDR3 is TGTGCCTGGAGTCTTCTCTCGGGACTCCCTGGGGAATACGAGCAGTACTTC. Residues: CAWSLLSGLPGEYEQYF.

For this clone: Other DNA variants within this sample encode the same CDR3. The chain has TRBV5-4 and TRBJ2-2; D remains unclear. The CDR3 sequence is 15 residues long. Germline CDR1 SGHNT, CDR2 YYREEE (reference sequence). V was shortened by 0 bases and J by 0 bases, with 6 bases between the two germline ends. The CDR3 protein is CASSLAGPNTGELFF. The CDR3 coding sequence is TGTGCCAGCAGCTTGGCGGGCCCGAACACCGGGGAGCTGTTTTTT.

This clone was counted between two and nine times. This chain connects TRBV2 to TRBJ2-1; the D is unclear. CDR1 is SNHLY and CDR2 is FYNNEI in the germline V gene. This CDR3 region has 12 residues. V dropped 6 bases and J dropped 10 bases, with 13 bases sitting between them. CDR3 in DNA: TGTGCCAGCAGACCTTGGGTCATGGAGCAGTTCTTC. Translating gives CASRPWVMEQFF. The variable domain in full, completed from reference TRBV2 and TRBJ2-1, reads EPEVTQTPSHQVTQMGQEVILRCVPISNHLYFYWYRQILGQKVEFLVSFYNNEISEKSEIFDDQFSVERPDGSNFTLKIRSTKLEDSAMYFCASRPWVMEQFFGPGTRLTVL.

Of note for this clone: In the same sample, other DNA sequences code for this CDR3. This chain joins TRBV19 and TRBJ1-1; unclear D gene. In germline, CDR1 is LNHDA, CDR2 SQIVND (reference sequence). V lost 6 bases and J 0 bases, leaving 8 bases between the germline ends. This CDR3 comprises 13 residues. The CDR3 protein is CASRDRVNTEAFF. For the CDR3, the DNA is TGTGCCAGTAGGGACCGGGTGAACACTGAAGCTTTCTTT. Using reference TRBV19 and TRBJ1-1 for the parts outside the CDR3, the full variable domain is DGGITQSPKYLFRKEGQNVTLSCEQNLNHDAMYWYRQDPGQGLRLIYYSQIVNDFQKGDIAEGYSVSREKKESFPLTVTSAQKNPTAFYLCASRDRVNTEAFFGQGTRLTVV.

The rearrangement joins TRBV28 to TRBJ1-2; D possibly corresponds to TRBD1 (5 bases). The ends were cut back, 2 bases at V and 6 bases at J, with 13 bases in the middle. The length of the CDR3 is 14 residues. Germline CDR1 MDHEN, CDR2 SYDVKM. The CDR3 nucleotides read TGTGCCAGCAGTTTAGGGGGAAGCCAGGATGGCTACACCTTC. Protein product: CASSLGGSQDGYTF.

This chain connects TRBV4-1 to TRBJ1-5, with 9 bases aligning to TRBD1. This CDR3 has 16 residues. J was trimmed by 1 base and V by 1 base; bases with no gene match: 2. Germline CDR1 MGHRA, CDR2 YSYEKL. CDR3 in amino acids: CASSQGGQGSNQPQHF. Here the CDR3 DNA reads TGCGCCAGCAGCCAAGGCGGACAGGGGAGCAATCAGCCCCAGCATTTT.

This clone has only a few counts. This sequence joins TRBV6-1 and TRBJ2-7; D possibly uses TRBD1 or TRBD2 (6 bases each). Germline-derived CDR1 and CDR2 are MNHNS and SASEGT. The CDR3 loop spans 12 amino acids. The V end was cut by 7 bases, the J end by 3 bases, with 10 bases between. CDR3 in DNA: TGTGCCAGCAAAGGGGGGAACTACGAGCAGTACTTC. It is translated as CASKGGNYEQYF.

The CDR3 DNA reads as TGTGCCAGCAGCGAGTGGGCAGGGGAAGAGACCCAGTACTTC. This gives the protein CASSEWAGEETQYF. The gene calls are TRBV9 and TRBJ2-5; TRBD1 might be the D (6 bases). CDR1 is SGDLS and CDR2 is YYNGEE in the germline V gene. Trimming cost V 3 bases and J 3 bases, with 12 bases left between them. The CDR3 contains 14 residues.